The rows below give T cell receptor beta chains drawn from one sample of a study of OX40 agonist ivuxolimab in advanced cancers. The data were produced by immunoSEQ multiplex PCR, yet TCRdb's version contains in-frame clones alone and is incomplete. The table shows roughly 30,000 clones, with 74% occurring only once. The input for sequencing was CD4+ or CD8+ T cells sorted from blood, taken in a trial of the OX40 agonist ivuxolimab. Receptor source: an adult with an advanced solid tumor such as melanoma, head and neck, liver or kidney cancer. CDR3s include the opening cysteine and the closing phenylalanine or tryptophan. Fields, in order: CDR3 DNA, CDR3 protein, clone size, D gene, J gene, V gene. D genes are given only for firm matches. A row's size may be missing; if present it is once, few, many or a size class.

TGTGCCAGCAGTTACCTGACAGGGGGCTTCACTGAAGCTTTCTTT | CASSYLTGGFTEAFF | once | TRBD1 | TRBJ1-1 | TRBV6-5
TGTGCCAGCAGTGCCCACTGGACAGGGATGTACGAGCAGTACTTC | CASSAHWTGMYEQYF | - | TRBD1 | TRBJ2-7 | TRBV6-1
TGTGCCAGCAGTGCCGCCGGGACAGGGAATGAAAAACTGTTTTTT | CASSAAGTGNEKLFF | - | TRBD1 | TRBJ1-4 | TRBV2
TGTGCCAGCTCACCAACAAGGACTAGCACAGATACGCAGTATTTT | CASSPTRTSTDTQYF | - | - | TRBJ2-3 | TRBV18
TGTGCCAGCAGCGTAGGGCGTTGGTCCGCAGATACGCAGTATTTT | CASSVGRWSADTQYF | - | - | TRBJ2-3 | TRBV9
TGCGCCAGCAGCCAATCCGCGAACACTGAAGCTTTCTTT | CASSQSANTEAFF | few | - | TRBJ1-1 | TRBV4-1
TGTGCCAGCAGTTACAACCCTGGGGATACGCAGTATTTT | CASSYNPGDTQYF | - | - | TRBJ2-3 | TRBV6-6
TGTGCCAGCAGCTCAGGGACAGCTTGGGGGGATCGTGTTGAGCAGTTCTTC | CASSSGTAWGDRVEQFF | - | - | TRBJ2-1 | TRBV7-3
TGTGCCAGCATATCCCAGGGTCTTGGGAATTCACCCCTCCACTTT | CASISQGLGNSPLHF | - | - | TRBJ1-6 | TRBV5-6
TGTGCCAGCAGCCAGAACTCAGGGGGTACCTCAGAGACCCAGTACTTC | CASSQNSGGTSETQYF | - | TRBD1 | TRBJ2-5 | TRBV4-2
TGCGCCAGCAGCTTCTCGGGATCTAACTATGGCTACACCTTC | CASSFSGSNYGYTF | - | - | TRBJ1-2 | TRBV5-1
TGCGCCAGCAGTGAGTTCCGGGACCAAGAGACCCAGTACTTC | CASSEFRDQETQYF | few | - | TRBJ2-5 | TRBV10-1
TGCGCCAGCAGCTTAGGGCGGGCAGCTAATTCACCCCTCCACTTT | CASSLGRAANSPLHF | - | - | TRBJ1-6 | TRBV5-1
TGTGCCAGCAGCTTGGCGGTACATGAGCAGTTCTTC | CASSLAVHEQFF | - | - | TRBJ2-1 | TRBV5-4
TGTGCCAGCAGTGATCCGCGGGGTCGTGGCTACACCTTC | CASSDPRGRGYTF | few | - | TRBJ1-2 | TRBV2
TGTGCCAGCAGTTACGTCGCGGGGCGAAACTATGGCTACACCTTC | CASSYVAGRNYGYTF | few | - | TRBJ1-2 | TRBV6-5
TGTGCCATCAGTAGCGGCAGCAACTATGGCTACACCTTC | CAISSGSNYGYTF | - | - | TRBJ1-2 | TRBV10-3
TGTGCCAGCAGCGCCTATTCCGGGGAGCTGTTTTTT | CASSAYSGELFF | - | - | TRBJ2-2 | TRBV7-2
TGTGCCAGCAGCGGTATGGGGAGGGAAAACTATGGCTACACCTTC | CASSGMGRENYGYTF | - | - | TRBJ1-2 | TRBV9
TGTGCCAGCAGTGAAAGTCAAGGGGGGTGGAACTATGGCTACACCTTC | CASSESQGGWNYGYTF | - | - | TRBJ1-2 | TRBV25-1
TGTGCCAGCACAGAGGCACCCAGGGTTTCACCCCTCCACTTT | CASTEAPRVSPLHF | few | - | TRBJ1-6 | TRBV2
TGTGCCAGCACCCCCTGGGGACAGGGGACCGATAACACTGAAGCTTTCTTT | CASTPWGQGTDNTEAFF | once | TRBD1 | TRBJ1-1 | TRBV7-8
TGTGCCAGCAGCCCCCTCGGGGTTACGCAGTATTTT | CASSPLGVTQYF | - | - | TRBJ2-3 | TRBV7-9
TGCGCCAGCAGCCCGTCGGCGTCCGCAAGGGGCACAGATACGCAGTATTTT | CASSPSASARGTDTQYF | - | - | TRBJ2-3 | TRBV5-1
TGTGCCAGCAGCCAAGGGGGGGACAGAGCCAAAAACATTCAGTACTTC | CASSQGGDRAKNIQYF | - | - | TRBJ2-4 | TRBV14
TGTGCCAGTAGTAGCCGTAGCGCTAACTATGGCTACACCTTC | CASSSRSANYGYTF | - | - | TRBJ1-2 | TRBV19
TGTGCCAGCAGCAATCCCGGGGGGCGACGAAAGCAGGAAGGCTACACCTTC | CASSNPGGRRKQEGYTF | - | - | TRBJ1-2 | TRBV21-1
TGCGCCAGCAGTCAATTGCTCCGGCAGCGGGGAGATTCACCCCTCCACTTT | CASSQLLRQRGDSPLHF | - | - | TRBJ1-6 | TRBV23-1
TGCGCCAGCAGCTTTAGCGGGTATCGTCAAGAGACCCAGTACTTC | CASSFSGYRQETQYF | - | TRBD2 | TRBJ2-5 | TRBV5-1
TGTGCCAGCAGCTCCAGACAGTCCGGGGAGCTGTTTTTT | CASSSRQSGELFF | - | - | TRBJ2-2 | TRBV11-2
TGTGCCAGCAGCCAAGAAACAGGGCGCATTCTGTTTTTT | CASSQETGRILFF | - | - | TRBJ1-4 | TRBV14
TGTGCCAGCAGAATCGGGGTCCAGAGCTACGAGCAGTACTTC | CASRIGVQSYEQYF | - | - | TRBJ2-7 | TRBV2
TGTGCCAGCAGCCCCTGGACAGGGGTTAACTATGGCTACACCTTC | CASSPWTGVNYGYTF | - | TRBD1 | TRBJ1-2 | TRBV7-9
TGTGCCAGCTCACCTCGGACGAGCCAGGACGAGCAGTACTTC | CASSPRTSQDEQYF | - | - | TRBJ2-7 | TRBV18
TGTGCCAGCAGCCCATCTGATGTATGGGCTCATGAGCAGTTCTTC | CASSPSDVWAHEQFF | - | - | TRBJ2-1 | TRBV11-2
TGTGCCAGCAGCTTTGAGGCAATGGGAGAGACCCAGTACTTC | CASSFEAMGETQYF | - | - | TRBJ2-5 | TRBV7-6
TGTGCCAGCAGTGTCACAGAAAATTCACCCCTCCACTTT | CASSVTENSPLHF | - | - | TRBJ1-6 | TRBV2
TGTGCCAGTAGTATAGATCGAAAAAGCTATGGCTACACCTTC | CASSIDRKSYGYTF | - | - | TRBJ1-2 | TRBV19
TGCGCCAGCAGTGAGACAAGCGGGGGGACCACAGATACGCAGTATTTT | CASSETSGGTTDTQYF | - | TRBD2 | TRBJ2-3 | TRBV10-1
TGTGCCAGCAGCAAAGTAGGGCGACAGGGGAACTCCTACGAGCAGTACTTC | CASSKVGRQGNSYEQYF | - | - | TRBJ2-7 | TRBV21-1
TGTGCCAGCAGCGTAGCTACAGGGGCCTCTCTCGGCTACACCTTC | CASSVATGASLGYTF | - | TRBD1 | TRBJ1-2 | TRBV9
TGTGCCAGCAGCCCCCGGACAGAGTCACCCCTCCACTTT | CASSPRTESPLHF | few | - | TRBJ1-6 | TRBV9
TGTGCCAGCAGAATTGCCGGGACGCCGTTTGCCGAGCAGTTCTTC | CASRIAGTPFAEQFF | - | - | TRBJ2-1 | TRBV27
TGCGCCAGCAGCCCGAACAGGGGGAACACTGAAGCTTTCTTT | CASSPNRGNTEAFF | few | TRBD1 | TRBJ1-1 | TRBV5-1